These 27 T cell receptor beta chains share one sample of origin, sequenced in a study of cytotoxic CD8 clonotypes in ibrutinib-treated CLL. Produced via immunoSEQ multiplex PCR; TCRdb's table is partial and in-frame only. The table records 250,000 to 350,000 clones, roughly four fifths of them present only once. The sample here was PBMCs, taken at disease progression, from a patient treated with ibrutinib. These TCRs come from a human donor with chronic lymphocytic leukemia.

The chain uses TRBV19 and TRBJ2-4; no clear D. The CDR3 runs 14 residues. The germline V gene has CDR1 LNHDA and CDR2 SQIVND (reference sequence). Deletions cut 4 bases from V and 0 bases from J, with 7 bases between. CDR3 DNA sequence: TGTGCCAGTAGTAACAGCGTAGCCAAAAACATTCAGTACTTC. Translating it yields CASSNSVAKNIQYF.

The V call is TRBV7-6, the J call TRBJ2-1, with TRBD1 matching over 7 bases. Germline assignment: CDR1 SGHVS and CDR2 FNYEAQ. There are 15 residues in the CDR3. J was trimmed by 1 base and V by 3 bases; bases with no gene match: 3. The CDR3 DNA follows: TGTGCCAGCAGCTTGGGACAGCCTTCCTACAATGAGCAGTTCTTC. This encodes CASSLGQPSYNEQFF.

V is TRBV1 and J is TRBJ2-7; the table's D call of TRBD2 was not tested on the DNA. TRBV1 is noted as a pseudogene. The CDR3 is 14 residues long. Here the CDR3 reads CTSNAINGLREQYF. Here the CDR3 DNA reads TGCACCAGCAATGCAATAAACGGTCTCCGGGAGCAGTACTTC.

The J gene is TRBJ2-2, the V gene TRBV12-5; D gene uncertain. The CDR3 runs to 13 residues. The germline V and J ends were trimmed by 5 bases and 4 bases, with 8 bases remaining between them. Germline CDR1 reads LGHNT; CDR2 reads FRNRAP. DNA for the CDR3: TGTGCTAGTGGTCAGTGGGGCACCGGGGAGCTGTTTTTT. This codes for CASGQWGTGELFF.

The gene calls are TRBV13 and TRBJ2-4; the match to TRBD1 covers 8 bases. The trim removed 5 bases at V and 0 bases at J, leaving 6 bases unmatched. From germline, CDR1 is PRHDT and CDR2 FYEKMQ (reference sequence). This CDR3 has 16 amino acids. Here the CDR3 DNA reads TGTGCCAGCAGCCAATGGACAGGGCCAGCCAAAAACATTCAGTACTTC. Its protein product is CASSQWTGPAKNIQYF.

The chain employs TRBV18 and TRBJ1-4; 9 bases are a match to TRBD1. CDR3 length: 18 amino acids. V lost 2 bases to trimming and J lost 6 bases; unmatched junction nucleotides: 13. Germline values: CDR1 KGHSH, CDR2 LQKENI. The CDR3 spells CASSPGTSGTGLDEKLFF. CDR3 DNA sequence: TGTGCCAGCTCACCAGGAACCTCCGGGACAGGGTTAGATGAAAAACTGTTTTTT.

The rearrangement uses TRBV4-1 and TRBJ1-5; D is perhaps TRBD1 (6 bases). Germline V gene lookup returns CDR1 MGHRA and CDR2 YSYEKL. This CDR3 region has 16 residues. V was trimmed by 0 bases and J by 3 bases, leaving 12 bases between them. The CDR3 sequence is CASSQDRGGDNQPQHF. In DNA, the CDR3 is TGCGCCAGCAGCCAAGACAGGGGTGGAGACAATCAGCCCCAGCATTTT.

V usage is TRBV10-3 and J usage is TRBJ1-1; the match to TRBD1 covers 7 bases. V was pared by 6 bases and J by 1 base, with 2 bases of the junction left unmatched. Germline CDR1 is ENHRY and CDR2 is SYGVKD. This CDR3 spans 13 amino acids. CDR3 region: CAIRRQGNTEAFF. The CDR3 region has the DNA TGTGCCATCAGGAGACAGGGGAACACTGAAGCTTTCTTT.

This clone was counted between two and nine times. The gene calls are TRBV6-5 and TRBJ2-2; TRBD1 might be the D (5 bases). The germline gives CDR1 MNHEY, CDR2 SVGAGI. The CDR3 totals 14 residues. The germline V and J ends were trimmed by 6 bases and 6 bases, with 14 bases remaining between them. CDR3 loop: CASSVTGPAGELFF. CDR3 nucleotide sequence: TGTGCCAGCAGCGTTACAGGACCTGCCGGGGAGCTGTTTTTT.

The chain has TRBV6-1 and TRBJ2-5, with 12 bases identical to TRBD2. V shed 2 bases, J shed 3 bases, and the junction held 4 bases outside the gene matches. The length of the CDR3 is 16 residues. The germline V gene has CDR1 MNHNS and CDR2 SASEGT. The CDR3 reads CASSEIGLAGKETQYF. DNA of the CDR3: TGTGCCAGCAGTGAAATAGGACTAGCGGGAAAAGAGACCCAGTACTTC.

CDR3: CASSETGLAGEYNEQFF. Here the CDR3 DNA reads TGTGCCAGCAGTGAAACCGGGCTAGCGGGAGAGTACAATGAGCAGTTCTTC. The chain uses TRBV25-1 and TRBJ2-1; 10 nucleotides line up with TRBD2. The V segment lost 2 bases and the J segment 4 bases; nucleotides outside the gene matches: 8. Per germline, CDR1 MGHDK and CDR2 SYGVNS. CDR3 size: 17 residues.

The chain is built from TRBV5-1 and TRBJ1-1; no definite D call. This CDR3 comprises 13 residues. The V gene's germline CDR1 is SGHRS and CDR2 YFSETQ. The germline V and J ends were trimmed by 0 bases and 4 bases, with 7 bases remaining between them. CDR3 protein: CASSLVHSTEAFF. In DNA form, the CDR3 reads TGCGCCAGCAGCTTGGTGCACAGCACTGAAGCTTTCTTT.

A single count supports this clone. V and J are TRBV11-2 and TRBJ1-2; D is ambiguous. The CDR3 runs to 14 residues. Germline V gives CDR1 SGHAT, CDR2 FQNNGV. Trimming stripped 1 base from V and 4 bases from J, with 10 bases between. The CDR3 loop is CASSLALSTYGYTF. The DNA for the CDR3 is TGTGCCAGCAGCTTAGCCCTCAGCACCTATGGCTACACCTTC. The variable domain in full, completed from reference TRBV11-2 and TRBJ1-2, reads EAGVAQSPRYKIIEKRQSVAFWCNPISGHATLYWYQQILGQGPKLLIQFQNNGVVDDSQLPKDRFSAERLKGVDSTLKIQPAKLEDSAVYLCASSLALSTYGYTFGSGTRLTVV.

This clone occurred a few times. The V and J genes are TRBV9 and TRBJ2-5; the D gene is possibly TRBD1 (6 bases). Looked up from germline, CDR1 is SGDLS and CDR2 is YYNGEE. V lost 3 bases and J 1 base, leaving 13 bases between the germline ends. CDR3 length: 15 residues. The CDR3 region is CASSAPRDIQETQYF. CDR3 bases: TGTGCCAGCAGCGCTCCCCGGGACATCCAAGAGACCCAGTACTTC.

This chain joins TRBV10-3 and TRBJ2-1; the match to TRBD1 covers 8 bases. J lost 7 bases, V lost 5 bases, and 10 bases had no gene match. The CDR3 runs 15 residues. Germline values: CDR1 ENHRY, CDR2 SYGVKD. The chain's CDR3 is CAISSRTGTTNEQFF. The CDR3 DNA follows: TGTGCCATCAGTAGCAGGACAGGGACCACGAATGAGCAGTTCTTC.

The DNA for the CDR3 is TGCAGCGTTGAGTCTAGTTCGGATACGCAGTATTTT. It translates to CSVESSSDTQYF. The chain joins TRBV29-1 to TRBJ2-3; D is unclear. V gave up 3 bases and J gave up 6 bases, with 10 bases separating them. Germline V gene sequence: CDR1 SQVTM, CDR2 ANQGSEA. This CDR3 spans 12 amino acids.

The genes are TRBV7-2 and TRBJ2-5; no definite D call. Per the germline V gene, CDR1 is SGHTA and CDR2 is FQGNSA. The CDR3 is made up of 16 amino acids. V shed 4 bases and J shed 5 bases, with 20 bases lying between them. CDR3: CASSSAPFQPGETQYF. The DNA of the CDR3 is TGTGCCAGCAGCTCGGCTCCTTTCCAGCCCGGGGAGACCCAGTACTTC.

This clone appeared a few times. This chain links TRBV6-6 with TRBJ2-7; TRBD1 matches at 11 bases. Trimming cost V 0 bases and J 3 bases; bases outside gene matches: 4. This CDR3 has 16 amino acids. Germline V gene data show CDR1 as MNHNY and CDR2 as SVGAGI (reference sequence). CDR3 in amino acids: CASSYSVDRGHYEQYF. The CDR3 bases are TGTGCCAGCAGTTACTCAGTGGACAGGGGGCACTACGAGCAGTACTTC.

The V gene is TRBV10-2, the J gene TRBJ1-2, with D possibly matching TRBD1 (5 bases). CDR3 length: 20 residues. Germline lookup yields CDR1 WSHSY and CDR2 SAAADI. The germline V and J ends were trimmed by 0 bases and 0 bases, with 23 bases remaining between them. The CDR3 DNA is TGCGCCAGCAGTGAGTCCAGATATAACCCGGGACCGGAGACTAACTATGGCTACACCTTC. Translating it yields CASSESRYNPGPETNYGYTF.

CDR3 DNA: TGTGCCAGCAGTTTGGGCTTTGACACAGATACGCAGTATTTT. Residues: CASSLGFDTDTQYF. The chain links TRBV28 to TRBJ2-3, with D unresolved. There are 14 residues in the CDR3. V shed 3 bases and J shed 2 bases, with 9 bases lying between them. The germline V gene has CDR1 MDHEN and CDR2 SYDVKM.

This CDR3 is CASSLQAGGVYEQYF. CDR3 nucleotides: TGTGCCAGCAGCCTACAAGCGGGAGGAGTCTACGAGCAGTACTTC. The chain couples TRBV2 to TRBJ2-7, with 9 bases identical to TRBD2. The CDR3 is 15 residues long. The J segment lost 3 bases and the V segment lost 6 bases, leaving 9 bases of the junction unmatched. Per germline, CDR1 SNHLY and CDR2 FYNNEI.

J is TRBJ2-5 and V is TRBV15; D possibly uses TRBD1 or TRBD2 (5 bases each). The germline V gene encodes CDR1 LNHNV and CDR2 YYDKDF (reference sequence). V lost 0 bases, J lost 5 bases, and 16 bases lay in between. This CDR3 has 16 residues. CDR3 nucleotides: TGTGCCACCAGCAGAGATTCGGGACCTCTTGGGGAGACCCAGTACTTC. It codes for CATSRDSGPLGETQYF. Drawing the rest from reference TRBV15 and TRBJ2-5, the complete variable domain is DAMVIQNPRYQVTQFGKPVTLSCSQTLNHNVMYWYQQKSSQAPKLLFHYYDKDFNNEADTPDNFQSRRPNTSFCFLDIRSPGLGDTAMYLCATSRDSGPLGETQYFGPGTRLLVL.

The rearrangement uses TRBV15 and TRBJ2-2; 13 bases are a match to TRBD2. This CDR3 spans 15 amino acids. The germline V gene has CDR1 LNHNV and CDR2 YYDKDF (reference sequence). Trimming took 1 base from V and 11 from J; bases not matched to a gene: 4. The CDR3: CATSRVGLAGDELFF. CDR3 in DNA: TGTGCCACCAGCAGAGTAGGACTAGCGGGGGATGAGCTGTTTTTT.

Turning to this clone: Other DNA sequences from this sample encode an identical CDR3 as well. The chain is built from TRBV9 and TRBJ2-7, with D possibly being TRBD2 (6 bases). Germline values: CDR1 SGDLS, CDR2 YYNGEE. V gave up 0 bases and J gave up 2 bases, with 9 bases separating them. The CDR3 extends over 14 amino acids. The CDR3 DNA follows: TGTGCCAGCAGCGTAGGGACGGGAGCCTACGAGCAGTACTTC. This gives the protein CASSVGTGAYEQYF.

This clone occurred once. CDR3 sequence reads: CASSTPTGGQPQHF. Here the CDR3 DNA reads TGTGCCAGCAGTACCCCGACAGGGGGTCAGCCCCAGCATTTT. The V and J genes are TRBV6-5 and TRBJ1-5; TRBD1 matches at 9 bases. The V segment lost 5 bases and the J segment 6 bases; nucleotides outside the gene matches: 5. The CDR3 loop spans 14 amino acids. Germline CDR1 is MNHEY and CDR2 is SVGAGI.

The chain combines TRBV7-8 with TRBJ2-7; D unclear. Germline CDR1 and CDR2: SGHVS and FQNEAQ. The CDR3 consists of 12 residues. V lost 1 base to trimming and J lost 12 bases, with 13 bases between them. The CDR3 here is CASSLDWWEWYF. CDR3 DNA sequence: TGTGCCAGCAGCTTAGATTGGTGGGAATGGTACTTC.

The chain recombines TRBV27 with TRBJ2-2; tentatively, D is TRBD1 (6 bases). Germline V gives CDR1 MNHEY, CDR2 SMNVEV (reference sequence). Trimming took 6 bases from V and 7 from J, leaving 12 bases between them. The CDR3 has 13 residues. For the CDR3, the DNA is TGTGCCAGCAGCCCACGACAGGTCGGGGAGCTGTTTTTT. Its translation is CASSPRQVGELFF.